This TCR beta chain was recovered during a study of blood T cell repertoires in COVID-19. Germline CDR1 and CDR2: SGHKS and YYEKEE (reference sequence). V trimming: 5 bases; J trimming: 5 bases; junction bases outside the gene matches: 9. CDR3 length: 16 residues. Using immunoSEQ multiplex PCR, the repertoire was profiled, and TCRdb retains in-frame clones only, with some absent. The sample holds tens of thousands of clones, roughly nine tenths seen once. This sequence originates from a woman aged 45-65 years with active COVID-19. Sequencing used peripheral blood. The chain combines TRBV5-5 with TRBJ2-1, with 11 bases matching TRBD2. The CDR3 sequence is CASRHSLAGGDNEQFF. Written as DNA, the CDR3 is TGTGCCAGCAGGCATAGCCTAGCGGGAGGCGACAATGAGCAGTTCTTC.